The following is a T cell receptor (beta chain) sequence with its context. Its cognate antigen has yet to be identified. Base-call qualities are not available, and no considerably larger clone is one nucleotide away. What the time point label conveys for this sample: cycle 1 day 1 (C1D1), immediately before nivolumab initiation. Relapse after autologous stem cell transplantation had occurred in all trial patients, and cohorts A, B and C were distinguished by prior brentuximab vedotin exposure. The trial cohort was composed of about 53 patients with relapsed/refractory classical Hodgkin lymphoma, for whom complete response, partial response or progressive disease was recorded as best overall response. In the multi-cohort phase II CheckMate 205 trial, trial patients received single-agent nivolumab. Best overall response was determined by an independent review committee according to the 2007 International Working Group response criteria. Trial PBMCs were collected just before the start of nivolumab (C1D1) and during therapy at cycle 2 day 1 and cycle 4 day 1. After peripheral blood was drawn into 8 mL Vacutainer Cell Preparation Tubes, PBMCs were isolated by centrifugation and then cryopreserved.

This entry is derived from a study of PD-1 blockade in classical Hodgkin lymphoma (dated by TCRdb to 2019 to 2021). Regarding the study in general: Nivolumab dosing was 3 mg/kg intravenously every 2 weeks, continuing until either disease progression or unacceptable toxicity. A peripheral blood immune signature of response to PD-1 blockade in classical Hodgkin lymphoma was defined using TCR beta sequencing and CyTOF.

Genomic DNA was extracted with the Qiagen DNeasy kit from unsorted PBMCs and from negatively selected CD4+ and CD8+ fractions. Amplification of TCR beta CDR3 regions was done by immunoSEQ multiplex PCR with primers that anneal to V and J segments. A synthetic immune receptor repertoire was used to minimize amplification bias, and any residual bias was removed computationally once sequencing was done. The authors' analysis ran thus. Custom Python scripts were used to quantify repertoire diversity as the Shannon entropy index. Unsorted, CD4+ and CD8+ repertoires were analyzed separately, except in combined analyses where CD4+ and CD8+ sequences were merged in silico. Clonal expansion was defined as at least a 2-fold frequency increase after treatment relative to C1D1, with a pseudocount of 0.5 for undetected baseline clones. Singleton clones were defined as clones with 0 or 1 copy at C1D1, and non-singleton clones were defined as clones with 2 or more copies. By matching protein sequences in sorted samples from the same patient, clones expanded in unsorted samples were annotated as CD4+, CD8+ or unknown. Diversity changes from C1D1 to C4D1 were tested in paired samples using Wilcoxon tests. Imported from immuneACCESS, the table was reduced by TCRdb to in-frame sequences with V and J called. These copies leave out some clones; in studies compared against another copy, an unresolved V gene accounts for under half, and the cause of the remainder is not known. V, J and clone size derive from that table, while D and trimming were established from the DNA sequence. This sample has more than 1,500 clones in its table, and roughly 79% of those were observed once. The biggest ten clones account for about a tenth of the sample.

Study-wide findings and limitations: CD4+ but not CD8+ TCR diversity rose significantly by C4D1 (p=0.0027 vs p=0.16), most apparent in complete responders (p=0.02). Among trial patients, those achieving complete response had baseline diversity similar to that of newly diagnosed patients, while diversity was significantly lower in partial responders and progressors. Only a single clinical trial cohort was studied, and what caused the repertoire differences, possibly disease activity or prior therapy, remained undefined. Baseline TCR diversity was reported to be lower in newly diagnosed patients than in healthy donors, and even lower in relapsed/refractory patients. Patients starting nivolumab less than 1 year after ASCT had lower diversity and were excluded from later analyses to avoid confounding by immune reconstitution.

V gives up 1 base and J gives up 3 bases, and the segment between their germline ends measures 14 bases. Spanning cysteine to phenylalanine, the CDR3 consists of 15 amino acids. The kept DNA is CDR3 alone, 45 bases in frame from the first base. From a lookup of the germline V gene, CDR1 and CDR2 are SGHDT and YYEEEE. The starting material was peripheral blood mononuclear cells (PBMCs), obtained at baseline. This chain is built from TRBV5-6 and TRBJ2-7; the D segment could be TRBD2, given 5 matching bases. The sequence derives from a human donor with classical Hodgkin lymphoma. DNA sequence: TGTGCCAGCAGCTTGTTCCCCCCGAGGGTCTACGAGCAGTACTTC. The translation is CASSLFPPRVYEQYF.